The 19 T cell receptor beta chains below were found in one sample sequenced in a study of response to subunit inactivated influenza vaccine (dated by TCRdb to the late 2010s). The protocol used for the library was RT-PCR. The listed sequencing device is Illumina HiSeq 2500. TCRdb reprocessing: public reads trimmed at Q25 with fastp, clones called with MiXCR, in-frame beta chains kept. CDR3 protein duplicates are merged, each entry listing the most common genes and DNA. The sample table shows over 750,000 distinct CDR3 sequences, and 21% are seen once. The ten largest account for 10% of the sample. The source was PBMCs from blood, collected 5 days after vaccination. The receptors were sampled from a man aged 50 to 60 who received an inactivated influenza vaccine. Donor details come from another sample of the same person, matched by shared clones.

The table lists this clonotype with a few counts. The rearrangement links TRBV7-2 to TRBJ2-3; 13 bases are a match to TRBD2. This CDR3 region has 16 residues. V was clipped by 4 bases and J by 2 bases; unmatched bases: 3. Germline V lookup: CDR1 SGHTA, CDR2 FQGNSA. CDR3 nucleotides: TGTGCCAGCAGCTCGGGACTAGCGGGGCTCACAGATACGCAGTATTTT. Protein product: CASSSGLAGLTDTQYF.

The sample holds a few counts of this clonotype. The gene calls are TRBV20-1 and TRBJ2-5; TRBD2 might be the D (6 bases). Per the germline V gene, CDR1 is DFQATT and CDR2 is SNEGSKA (reference sequence). CDR3 length: 12 residues. The V end was cut by 6 bases, the J end by 5 bases, with 13 bases between. The CDR3 DNA reads as TGCAGTGCCGGGACTGCCCTCGAGACCCAGTACTTC. Its protein is CSAGTALETQYF.

The chain uses TRBV5-1 and TRBJ2-3, with D perhaps TRBD2 (5 bases). This CDR3 has 15 amino acids. With 0 bases removed from V and 6 bases from J, the gap between germline ends came to 14 bases. The germline V gene encodes CDR1 SGHRS and CDR2 YFSETQ. The CDR3 bases are TGCGCCAGCAGCTTGGGGCGACAACGAGGGGATACGCAGTATTTT. This gives the protein CASSLGRQRGDTQYF.

The genes are TRBV7-9 and TRBJ2-7; D gene uncertain. The germline gives CDR1 SEHNR, CDR2 FQNEAQ (reference sequence). Trimming pared 2 bases from V and 3 bases from J, leaving 11 bases between. CDR3 size: 14 residues. In DNA, the CDR3 is TGTGCCAGCAGCTTAAGTTCAGTTTTCTACGAGCAGTACTTC. Its translation: CASSLSSVFYEQYF.

The chain is built from TRBV29-1 and TRBJ2-5, with D perhaps matching TRBD1 (8 bases). The V gene lost 6 bases and the J gene lost 1 base, with 18 bases spanning the gap. Germline CDR1 reads SQVTM; CDR2 reads ANQGSEA. The CDR3 loop spans 15 amino acids. The CDR3 coding sequence is TGCAGCGTCCGAGGACAGGGAGGGGCCCAAGAGACCCAGTACTTC. Encoded protein: CSVRGQGGAQETQYF.

The chain couples TRBV2 to TRBJ2-3; a possible D gene is TRBD1 (7 bases). The CDR3 has 15 residues. The V end was cut by 8 bases, the J end by 1 base, with 16 bases between. Germline lookup yields CDR1 SNHLY and CDR2 FYNNEI. CDR3 loop: CASEAGGIGTDTQYF. CDR3 DNA: TGTGCCAGCGAGGCAGGGGGGATTGGCACAGATACGCAGTATTTT.

The chain carries TRBV7-8 and TRBJ2-7; the match to TRBD1 covers 7 bases. V dropped 4 bases and J dropped 2; count of bases not matched to a gene: 5. The CDR3 runs 14 residues. CDR1 and CDR2 (germline): SGHVS, FQNEAQ. CDR3 nucleotides: TGTGCCAGCAGCTCGTCGACAGGGCCCTACGAGCAGTACTTC. It is translated as CASSSSTGPYEQYF.

J is TRBJ2-1 and V is TRBV2, with D hard to call. Trimming left V 7 bases short and J 1 base short, with 5 bases between. Germline CDR1 SNHLY, CDR2 FYNNEI. The CDR3 has 12 residues. The chain's CDR3 is CASTQSYNEQFF. CDR3 nucleotides: TGTGCCAGCACACAGTCCTACAATGAGCAGTTCTTC.

A few counts support this clonotype. The V gene is TRBV5-1, the J gene TRBJ1-4, with 7 bases that match TRBD1. Germline V gives CDR1 SGHRS, CDR2 YFSETQ. This CDR3 is built from 14 residues. The J segment lost 7 bases and the V segment lost 5 bases, leaving 8 bases of the junction unmatched. The DNA for the CDR3 is TGCGCCAGCAGGACAGGGTCGGGCGGTGAAAAACTGTTTTTT. It translates to CASRTGSGGEKLFF.

This clonotype has just a few counts. This CDR3 reads CASSLGQGPISYEQYF. Written as DNA, the CDR3 is TGCGCCAGCAGCTTGGGCCAGGGCCCCATCTCCTACGAGCAGTACTTC. The chain has TRBV5-1 and TRBJ2-7, with a tentative D call TRBD1 (5 bases). The CDR3 spans 16 residues. Germline CDR1 SGHRS, CDR2 YFSETQ. The ends were cut back, 0 bases at V and 0 bases at J, with 13 bases in the middle.

This clonotype was detected only a few times. The rearrangement joins TRBV15 to TRBJ2-1; unclear D gene. Germline loops: CDR1 LNHNV, CDR2 YYDKDF (reference sequence). The CDR3 has 16 residues. V was pared by 3 bases and J by 9 bases, with 21 bases between. The CDR3 reads CATSRHVGLEDGEQFF. DNA for the CDR3: TGTGCCACCAGCAGGCACGTGGGTCTAGAAGATGGTGAGCAGTTCTTC.

The chain combines TRBV12-3 or TRBV12-4 with TRBJ2-7; D might be TRBD1 or TRBD2, each matching 5 bases. With 5 bases removed from V and 3 bases from J, the gap between germline ends came to 11 bases. This CDR3 region has 13 residues. CDR3 region: CASSQMGVYEQYF. CDR3 in DNA: TGTGCCAGCAGTCAGATGGGGGTCTACGAGCAGTACTTC.

The V gene is TRBV18, the J gene TRBJ2-5; D tentatively reads TRBD1 or TRBD2 (6 bases each). V was shortened by 4 bases and J by 5 bases, with 23 bases between the two germline ends. This CDR3 region has 17 residues. The germline V gene has CDR1 KGHSH and CDR2 LQKENI. CDR3 DNA: TGTGCCAGCTCACTCCCCGGGGGCGCCGGGAGTCGGGAGACCCAGTACTTC. It codes for CASSLPGGAGSRETQYF.

V gene TRBV3-1 combines with J gene TRBJ2-1; 8 bases map to TRBD2. V lost 1 base and J lost 0; bases outside the gene matches: 8. CDR1 is LGHDT and CDR2 is YNNKEL in the germline V gene (reference sequence). CDR3 length: 18 amino acids. The CDR3 spells CASSQGYSGGSSYNEQFF. CDR3 in DNA: TGTGCCAGCAGCCAAGGGTACAGCGGGGGAAGCTCCTACAATGAGCAGTTCTTC.

This clonotype was observed a few times. The chain carries TRBV29-1 and TRBJ2-7; the D gene is possibly TRBD1 (5 bases). V shed 4 bases and J shed 3 bases, with 13 bases lying between them. Per the germline V gene, CDR1 is SQVTM and CDR2 is ANQGSEA. This CDR3 region has 13 residues. Here the CDR3 reads CSVALGDGYEQYF. CDR3 coding DNA: TGCAGCGTTGCTTTAGGGGATGGCTACGAGCAGTACTTC.

The CDR3 region is CASSMGPLGLVDSPLHF. The CDR3 coding sequence is TGCGCCAGCAGCATGGGACCGTTGGGGCTAGTGGATTCACCCCTCCACTTT. The chain links TRBV5-1 to TRBJ1-6; TRBD1 is a possible D gene (5 bases). The V gene lost 4 bases and the J gene lost 8 bases, with 22 bases spanning the gap. There are 17 residues in the CDR3. CDR1 is SGHRS and CDR2 is YFSETQ in the germline V gene.

The sample holds a few counts of this clonotype. This chain connects TRBV7-9 to TRBJ2-3, with D perhaps matching TRBD1 or TRBD2 (7 bases each). The CDR3 spans 15 residues. The ends were cut back, 2 bases at V and 5 bases at J, with 14 bases in the middle. Germline lookup yields CDR1 SEHNR and CDR2 FQNEAQ (reference sequence). The CDR3 region is CASSLLSGGGDTQYF. CDR3 nucleotide sequence: TGTGCCAGCAGCTTATTGTCAGGGGGGGGAGATACGCAGTATTTT.

This clonotype turned up a few times. The gene calls are TRBV7-2 and TRBJ2-1; 7 bases line up with TRBD1. The V segment lost 9 bases and the J segment 0 bases; nucleotides outside the gene matches: 5. Germline assignment: CDR1 SGHTA and CDR2 FQGNSA. The CDR3 runs to 14 residues. The DNA of the CDR3 is TGTGCCAGTACCGGGACAGTCTCCTACAATGAGCAGTTCTTC. This codes for CASTGTVSYNEQFF. The entire variable domain, with the rest obtained from reference TRBV7-2 and TRBJ2-1, is as follows: GAGVSQSPSNKVTEKGKDVELRCDPISGHTALYWYRQSLGQGLEFLIYFQGNSAPDKSGLPSDRFSAERTGGSVSTLTIQRTQQEDSAVYLCASTGTVSYNEQFFGPGTRLTVL.

The rearrangement joins TRBV6-2 or TRBV6-3 to TRBJ2-1; possible D gene TRBD2, 6 bases. The CDR3 totals 15 residues. Germline V CDR1 and CDR2: MNHEY, SVGEGT. V dropped 8 bases and J dropped 3 bases, with 17 bases sitting between them. Written as DNA, the CDR3 is TGTGCCAGCGAGGAAAGAAAGGGAGGCTACAATGAGCAGTTCTTC. This gives the protein CASEERKGGYNEQFF.